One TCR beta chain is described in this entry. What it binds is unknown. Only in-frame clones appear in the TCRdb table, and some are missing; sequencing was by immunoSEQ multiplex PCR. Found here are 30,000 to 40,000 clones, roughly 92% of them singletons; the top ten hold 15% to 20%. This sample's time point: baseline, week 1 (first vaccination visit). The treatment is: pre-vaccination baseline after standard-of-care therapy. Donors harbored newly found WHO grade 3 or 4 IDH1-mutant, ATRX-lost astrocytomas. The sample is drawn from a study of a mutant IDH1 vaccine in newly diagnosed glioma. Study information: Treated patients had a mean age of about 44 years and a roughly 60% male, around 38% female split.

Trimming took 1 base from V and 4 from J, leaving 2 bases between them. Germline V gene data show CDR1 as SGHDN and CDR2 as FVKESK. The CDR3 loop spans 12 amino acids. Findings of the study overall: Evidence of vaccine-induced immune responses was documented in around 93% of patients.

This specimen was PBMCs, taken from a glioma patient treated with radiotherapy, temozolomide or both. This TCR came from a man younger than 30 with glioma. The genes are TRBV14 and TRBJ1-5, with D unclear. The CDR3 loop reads CASSQGNQPQHF. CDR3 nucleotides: TGTGCCAGCAGCCAAGGAAATCAGCCCCAGCATTTT.